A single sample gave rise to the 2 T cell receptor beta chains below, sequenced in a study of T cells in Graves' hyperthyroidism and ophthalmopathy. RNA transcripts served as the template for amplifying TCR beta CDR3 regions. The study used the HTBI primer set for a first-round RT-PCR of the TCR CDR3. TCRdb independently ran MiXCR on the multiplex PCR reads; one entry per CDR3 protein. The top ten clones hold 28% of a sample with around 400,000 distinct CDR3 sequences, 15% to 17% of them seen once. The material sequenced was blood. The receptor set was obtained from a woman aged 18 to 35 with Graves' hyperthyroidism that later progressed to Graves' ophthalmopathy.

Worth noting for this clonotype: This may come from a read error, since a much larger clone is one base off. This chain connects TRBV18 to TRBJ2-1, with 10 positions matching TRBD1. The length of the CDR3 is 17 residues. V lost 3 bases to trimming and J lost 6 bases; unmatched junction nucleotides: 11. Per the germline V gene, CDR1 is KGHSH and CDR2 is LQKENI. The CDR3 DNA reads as TGTGCCAGCTCACCGACAGGGGGCAGGACTAATGGCAATGAGCAGTTCTTC. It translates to CASSPTGGRTNGNEQFF.

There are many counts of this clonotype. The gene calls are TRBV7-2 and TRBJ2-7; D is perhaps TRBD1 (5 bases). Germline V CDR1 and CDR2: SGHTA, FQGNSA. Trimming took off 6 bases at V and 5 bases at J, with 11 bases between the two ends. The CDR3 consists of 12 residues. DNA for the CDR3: TGTGCCAGCAGGCAGGGTCGCCACGAGCAGTACTTC. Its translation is CASRQGRHEQYF.